The entry that follows covers one T cell receptor (beta chain) sequence. Other DNA sequences in the same sample also yield this CDR3. Per germline, CDR1 WSHSY and CDR2 SAAADI. Deletions cut 3 bases from V and 5 bases from J, with 10 bases between. CDR3 size: 13 residues. Clones were sequenced by immunoSEQ multiplex PCR, and TCRdb holds only the in-frame ones, with some missing. Seen here are approximately 31,000 clones, approximately 94% observed once, and the top ten hold 0.35% to 0.5%. This record comes from a study of T cell changes during pregnancy in multiple sclerosis. Sample: CD4+ T cells from peripheral blood mononuclear cells, taken in the second trimester of pregnancy. The receptor's source is a female donor with multiple sclerosis, enrolled in a pregnancy study. This chain joins TRBV10-2 and TRBJ1-1; D may be TRBD1 (6 bases). For the CDR3, the DNA is TGCGCCAGCAGTGACAGGGGTGTTACTGAAGCTTTCTTT. It codes for CASSDRGVTEAFF.